This T cell receptor beta chain was documented in a study of low-dose radiotherapy and immunotherapy resistance in tumors. Covering alpha and beta chains, TRAV- and TRBV-specific primers were used for the first-strand cDNA. Using a constant-region primer together with a V-primer adapter, TCRs were subjected to 15 to 20 PCR cycles of amplification. One entry per CDR3 protein results from TCRdb running MiXCR on the reads. The sample yields fewer than 90,000 distinct CDR3 sequences, approximately 20% seen once. There are a few counts of this clonotype. V gave up 5 bases and J gave up 1 base, with 9 bases separating them. The CDR3 loop spans 14 amino acids. Time point specified: before trial treatment.

The starting material was PBMCs, obtained before treatment. The sequence was collected from a male donor with prostate cancer. This sequence joins TRBV12-3 or TRBV12-4 and TRBJ1-5; tentatively, D is TRBD1 (5 bases). The CDR3 region has the DNA TGTGCCAGCAGTCCGCGGGACAGCAATCAGCCCCAGCATTTT. This gives the protein CASSPRDSNQPQHF.